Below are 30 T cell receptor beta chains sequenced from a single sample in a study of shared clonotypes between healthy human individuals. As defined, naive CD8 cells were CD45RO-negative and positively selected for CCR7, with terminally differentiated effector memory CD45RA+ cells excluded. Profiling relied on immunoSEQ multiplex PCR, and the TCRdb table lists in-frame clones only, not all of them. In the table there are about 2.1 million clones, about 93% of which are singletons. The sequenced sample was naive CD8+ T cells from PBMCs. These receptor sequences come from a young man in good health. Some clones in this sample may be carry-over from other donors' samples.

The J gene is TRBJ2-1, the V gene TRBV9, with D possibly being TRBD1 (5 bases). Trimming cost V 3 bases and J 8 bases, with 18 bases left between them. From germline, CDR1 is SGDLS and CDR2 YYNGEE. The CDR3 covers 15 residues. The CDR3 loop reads CASSGESTAWDEQFF. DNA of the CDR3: TGTGCCAGCAGCGGAGAATCGACAGCCTGGGATGAGCAGTTCTTC.

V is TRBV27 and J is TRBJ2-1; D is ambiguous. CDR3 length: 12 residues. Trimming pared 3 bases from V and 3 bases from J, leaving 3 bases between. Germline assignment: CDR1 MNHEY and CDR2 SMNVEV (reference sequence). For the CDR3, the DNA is TGTGCCAGCAGTTTCAACTACAATGAGCAGTTCTTC. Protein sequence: CASSFNYNEQFF.

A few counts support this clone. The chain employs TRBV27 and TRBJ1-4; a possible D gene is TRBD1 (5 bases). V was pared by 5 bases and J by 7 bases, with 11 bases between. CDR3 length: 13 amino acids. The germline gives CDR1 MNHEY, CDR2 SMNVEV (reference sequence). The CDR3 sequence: CASSRGYLEKLFF. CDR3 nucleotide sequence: TGTGCCAGCAGTCGGGGGTACCTTGAAAAACTGTTTTTT.

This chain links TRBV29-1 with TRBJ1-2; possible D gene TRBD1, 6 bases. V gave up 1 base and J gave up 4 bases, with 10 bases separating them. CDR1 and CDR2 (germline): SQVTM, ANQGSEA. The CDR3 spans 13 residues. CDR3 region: CSVEVGGIYGYTF. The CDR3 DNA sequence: TGCAGCGTTGAAGTCGGGGGCATCTATGGCTACACCTTC.

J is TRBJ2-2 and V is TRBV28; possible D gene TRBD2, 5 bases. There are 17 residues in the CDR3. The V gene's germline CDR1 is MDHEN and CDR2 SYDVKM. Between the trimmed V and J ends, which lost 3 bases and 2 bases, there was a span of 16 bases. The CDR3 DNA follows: TGTGCCAGCAGTTTCGTGTATACCCTAGCTAACACCGGGGAGCTGTTTTTT. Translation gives CASSFVYTLANTGELFF.

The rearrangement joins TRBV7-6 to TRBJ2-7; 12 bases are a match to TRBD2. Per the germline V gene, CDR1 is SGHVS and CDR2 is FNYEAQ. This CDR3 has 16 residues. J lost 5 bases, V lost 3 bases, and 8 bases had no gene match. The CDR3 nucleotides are TGTGCCAGCAGCTTCCTAAGGACTAGCGGGATCAACGAGCAGTACTTC. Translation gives CASSFLRTSGINEQYF.

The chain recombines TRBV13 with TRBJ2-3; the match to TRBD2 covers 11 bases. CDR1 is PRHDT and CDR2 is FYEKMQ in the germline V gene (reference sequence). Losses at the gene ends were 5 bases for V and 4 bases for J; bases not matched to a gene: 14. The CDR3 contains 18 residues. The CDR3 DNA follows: TGTGCCAGCAGCAACCCCCCCGGGACTAGCGGCGGGGCAGATACGCAGTATTTT. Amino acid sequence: CASSNPPGTSGGADTQYF.

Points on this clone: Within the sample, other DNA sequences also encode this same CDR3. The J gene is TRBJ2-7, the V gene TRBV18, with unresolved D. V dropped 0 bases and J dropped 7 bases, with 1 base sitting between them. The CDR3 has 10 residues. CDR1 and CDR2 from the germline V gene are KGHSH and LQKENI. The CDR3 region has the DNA TGTGCCAGCTCACCACCGGAGCAGTACTTC. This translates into CASSPPEQYF.

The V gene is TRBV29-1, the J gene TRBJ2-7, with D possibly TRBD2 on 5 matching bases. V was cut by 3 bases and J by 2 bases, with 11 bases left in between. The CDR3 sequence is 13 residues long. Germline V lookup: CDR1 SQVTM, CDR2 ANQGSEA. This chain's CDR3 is CSVDTGKAYEQYF. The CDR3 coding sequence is TGCAGCGTTGATACGGGGAAGGCCTACGAGCAGTACTTC.

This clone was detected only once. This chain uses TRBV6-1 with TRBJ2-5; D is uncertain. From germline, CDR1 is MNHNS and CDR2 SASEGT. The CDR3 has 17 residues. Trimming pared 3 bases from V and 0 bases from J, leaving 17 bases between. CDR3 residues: CASSDPPYSGNQETQYF. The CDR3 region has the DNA TGTGCCAGCAGTGACCCACCCTACAGTGGCAACCAAGAGACCCAGTACTTC.

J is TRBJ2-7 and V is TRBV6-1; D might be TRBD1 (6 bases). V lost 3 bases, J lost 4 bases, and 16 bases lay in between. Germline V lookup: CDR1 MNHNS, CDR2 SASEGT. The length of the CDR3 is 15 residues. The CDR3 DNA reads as TGTGCCAGCAGTGACGGCAGGGGATCGTGGTACGAGCAGTACTTC. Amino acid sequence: CASSDGRGSWYEQYF.

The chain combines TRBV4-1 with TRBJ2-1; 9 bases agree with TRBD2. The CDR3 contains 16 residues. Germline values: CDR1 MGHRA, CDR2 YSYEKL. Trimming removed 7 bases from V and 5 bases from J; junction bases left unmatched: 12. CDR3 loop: CASTERYQREDNEQFF. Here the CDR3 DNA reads TGCGCCAGCACCGAGAGGTACCAGCGGGAGGACAATGAGCAGTTCTTC.

This CDR3 reads CASSFGRTSEQFF. The CDR3 nucleotides are TGTGCCAGCAGTTTCGGACGGACCAGCGAGCAGTTCTTC. The chain couples TRBV27 to TRBJ2-1; D not resolved. The V end lost 3 bases, the J end lost 10 bases, and 13 bases lay between the germline ends. CDR1 MNHEY and CDR2 SMNVEV come from the germline V gene (reference sequence). The CDR3 is 13 amino acids.

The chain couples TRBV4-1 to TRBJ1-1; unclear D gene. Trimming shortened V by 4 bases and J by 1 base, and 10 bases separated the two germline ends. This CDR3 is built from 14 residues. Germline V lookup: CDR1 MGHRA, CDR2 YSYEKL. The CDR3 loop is CASSPRTGNTEAFF. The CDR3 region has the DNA TGCGCCAGCAGCCCGCGGACGGGGAACACTGAAGCTTTCTTT.

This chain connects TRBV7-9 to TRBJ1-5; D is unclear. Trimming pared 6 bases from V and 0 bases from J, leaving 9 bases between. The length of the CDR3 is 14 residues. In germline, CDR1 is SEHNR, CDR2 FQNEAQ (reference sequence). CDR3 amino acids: CASRAEDSNQPQHF. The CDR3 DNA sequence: TGTGCCAGCAGGGCAGAAGATAGCAATCAGCCCCAGCATTTT.

The CDR3 sequence is CASSLAIWHSKETQYF. CDR3 bases: TGTGCCAGCAGCTTAGCTATTTGGCACAGTAAAGAGACCCAGTACTTC. The chain recombines TRBV7-2 with TRBJ2-5; D unclear. Per germline, CDR1 SGHTA and CDR2 FQGNSA. V shed 0 bases and J shed 3 bases, with 14 bases lying between them. There are 16 residues in the CDR3. Filled out from reference TRBV7-2 and TRBJ2-5, the complete variable domain reads GAGVSQSPSNKVTEKGKDVELRCDPISGHTALYWYRQSLGQGLEFLIYFQGNSAPDKSGLPSDRFSAERTGGSVSTLTIQRTQQEDSAVYLCASSLAIWHSKETQYFGPGTRLLVL.

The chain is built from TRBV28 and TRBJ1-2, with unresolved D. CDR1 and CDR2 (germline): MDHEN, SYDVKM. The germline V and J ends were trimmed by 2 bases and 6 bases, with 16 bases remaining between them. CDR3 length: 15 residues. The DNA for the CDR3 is TGTGCCAGCAGTTTAGGTCCCCCTCAGGTCCATGGCTACACCTTC. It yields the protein CASSLGPPQVHGYTF.

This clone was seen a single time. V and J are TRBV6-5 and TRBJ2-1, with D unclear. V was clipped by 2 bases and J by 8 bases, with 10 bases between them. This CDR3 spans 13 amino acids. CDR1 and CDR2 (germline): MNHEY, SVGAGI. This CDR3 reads CASSYRVGYEQFF. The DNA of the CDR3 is TGTGCCAGCAGTTACAGAGTAGGATATGAGCAGTTCTTC.

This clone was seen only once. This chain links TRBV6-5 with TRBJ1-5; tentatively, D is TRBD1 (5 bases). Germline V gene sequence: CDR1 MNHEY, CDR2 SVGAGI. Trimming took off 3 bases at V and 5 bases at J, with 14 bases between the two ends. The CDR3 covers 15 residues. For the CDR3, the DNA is TGTGCCAGCAGTTATAGTCGGGGGGGTCATCAGCCCCAGCATTTT. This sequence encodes CASSYSRGGHQPQHF.

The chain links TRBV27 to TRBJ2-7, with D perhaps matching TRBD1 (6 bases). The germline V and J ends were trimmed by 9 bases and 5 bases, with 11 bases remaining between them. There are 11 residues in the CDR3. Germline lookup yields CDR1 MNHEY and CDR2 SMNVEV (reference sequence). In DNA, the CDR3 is TGTGCCAGTCACTCAGGGGACGAGCAGTACTTC. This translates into CASHSGDEQYF.

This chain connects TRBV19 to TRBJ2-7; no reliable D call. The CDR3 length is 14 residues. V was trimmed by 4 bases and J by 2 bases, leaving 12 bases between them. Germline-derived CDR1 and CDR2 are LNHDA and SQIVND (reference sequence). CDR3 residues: CASSTRPAPYEQYF. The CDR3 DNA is TGTGCCAGTAGTACCCGGCCAGCTCCCTACGAGCAGTACTTC.

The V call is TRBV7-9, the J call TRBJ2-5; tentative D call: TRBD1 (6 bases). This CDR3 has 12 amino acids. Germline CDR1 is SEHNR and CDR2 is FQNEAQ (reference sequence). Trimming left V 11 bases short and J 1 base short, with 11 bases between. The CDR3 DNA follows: TGTGCCGGAACAGGGTTCCAAGAGACCCAGTACTTC. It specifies CAGTGFQETQYF. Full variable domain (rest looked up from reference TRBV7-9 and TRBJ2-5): DTGVSQNPRHKITKRGQNVTFRCDPISEHNRLYWYRQTLGQGPEFLTYFQNEAQLEKSRLLSDRFSAERPKGSFSTLEIQRTEQGDSAMYLCAGTGFQETQYFGPGTRLLVL.

CDR3 sequence: CASSHSAGTAYYTYEQYF. The CDR3 DNA follows: TGTGCCAGCAGCCATTCCGCCGGGACGGCCTATTACACCTACGAGCAGTACTTC. V is TRBV7-8 and J is TRBJ2-7, with D perhaps being TRBD1 or TRBD2 (5 bases each). The length of the CDR3 is 18 residues. Germline lookup yields CDR1 SGHVS and CDR2 FQNEAQ. Between the trimmed V and J ends, which lost 5 bases and 2 bases, there was a span of 25 bases.

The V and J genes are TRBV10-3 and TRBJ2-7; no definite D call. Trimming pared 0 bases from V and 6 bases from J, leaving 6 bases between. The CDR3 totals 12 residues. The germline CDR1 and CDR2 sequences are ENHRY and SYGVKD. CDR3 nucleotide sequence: TGTGCCATCAGTGAGTCGGGGTTCGAGCAGTACTTC. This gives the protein CAISESGFEQYF.

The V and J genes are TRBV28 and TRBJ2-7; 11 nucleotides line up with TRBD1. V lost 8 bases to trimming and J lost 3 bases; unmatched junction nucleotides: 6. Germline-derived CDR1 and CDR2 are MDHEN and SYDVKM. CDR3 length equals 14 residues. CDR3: CASETGTGGYEQYF. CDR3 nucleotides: TGTGCCAGCGAAACCGGGACAGGGGGCTACGAGCAGTACTTC.

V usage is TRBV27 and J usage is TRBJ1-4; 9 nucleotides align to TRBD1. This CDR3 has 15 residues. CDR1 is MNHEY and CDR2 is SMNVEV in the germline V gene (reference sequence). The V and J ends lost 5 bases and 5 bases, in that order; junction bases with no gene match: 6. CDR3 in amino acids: CASSASGTGNEKLFF. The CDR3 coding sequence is TGTGCCAGCAGTGCTTCCGGGACAGGGAATGAAAAACTGTTTTTT.

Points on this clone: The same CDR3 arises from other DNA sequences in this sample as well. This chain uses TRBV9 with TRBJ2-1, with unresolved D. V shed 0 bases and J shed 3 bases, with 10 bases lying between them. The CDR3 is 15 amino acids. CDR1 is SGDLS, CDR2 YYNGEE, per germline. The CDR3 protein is CASSVGTTHYNEQFF. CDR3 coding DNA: TGTGCCAGCAGCGTAGGAACTACTCACTACAATGAGCAGTTCTTC.

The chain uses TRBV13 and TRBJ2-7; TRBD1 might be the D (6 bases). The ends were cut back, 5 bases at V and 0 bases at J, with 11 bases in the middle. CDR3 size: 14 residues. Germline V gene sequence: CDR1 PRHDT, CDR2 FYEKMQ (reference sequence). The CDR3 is CASSQRQDSYEQYF. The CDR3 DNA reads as TGTGCCAGCAGCCAAAGACAGGACTCCTACGAGCAGTACTTC.

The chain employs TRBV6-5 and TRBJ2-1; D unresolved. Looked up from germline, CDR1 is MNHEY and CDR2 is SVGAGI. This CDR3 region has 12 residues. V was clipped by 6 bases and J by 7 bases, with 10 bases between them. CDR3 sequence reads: CASSPLGNEQFF. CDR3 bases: TGTGCCAGCAGCCCCCTGGGGAATGAGCAGTTCTTC.

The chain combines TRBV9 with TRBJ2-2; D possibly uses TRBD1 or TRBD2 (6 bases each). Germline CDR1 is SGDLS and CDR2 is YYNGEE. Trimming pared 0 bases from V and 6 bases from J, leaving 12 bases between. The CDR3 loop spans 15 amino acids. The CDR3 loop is CASSVVEGVAGELFF. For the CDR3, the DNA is TGTGCCAGCAGCGTAGTGGAGGGGGTGGCCGGGGAGCTGTTTTTT.